This note documents a single TCR beta chain sequence. The germline V gene has CDR1 PRHDT and CDR2 FYEKMQ (reference sequence). The CDR3 runs to 14 residues. Deletions cut 5 bases from V and 0 bases from J, with 8 bases between. This sample is part of a study of blood T cell repertoires in COVID-19. Background on the study: In each case, the material was cDNA or gDNA derived from T cells, B-cell-depleted T cells, or PBMCs.

Seattle patient enrollment occurred during active infection, with longitudinal follow-up thereafter. In the original processing: Amplification with reference gene primers provided the estimates of nucleated cell counts. Produced via immunoSEQ multiplex PCR; TCRdb's table is partial and in-frame only. V, J and clone size derive from that table, while D and trimming were established from the DNA sequence. This sample carries a few hundred thousand clones, about 87% of them seen once, and the ten largest clones take roughly 13%. The rearrangement uses TRBV13 and TRBJ1-3, with unresolved D. This receptor was obtained from a woman aged 45-65 years with COVID-19, enrolled during active disease. Source material: peripheral blood. The CDR3 region is CASSHRGSGNTIYF. The CDR3 DNA reads TGTGCCAGCAGCCACCGCGGCTCTGGAAACACCATATATTTT.